Detailed here is one T cell receptor beta chain. This record comes from a study of blood T cell repertoires in COVID-19. On the study more broadly: COVID-19 samples collected from the United States, Italy and Spain covered acute and convalescent phases.

After removal of 4 bases from V and 2 bases from J, the junction contained 5 bases not matched to a gene. Germline CDR1 reads SGDLS; CDR2 reads YYNGEE. This CDR3 region has 15 residues. In the study's own analysis: Reference gene primer amplification gave nucleated cell count estimates. Sequencing used immunoSEQ multiplex PCR; TCRdb keeps in-frame clones, though not all of them. V and J calls and clone size come straight from that table; D and trimming were deduced from the DNA. The sample yields 300,000 to 450,000 clones, over 85% seen once. This TCR was recovered from a woman aged 60 to 75 with COVID-19, enrolled during active disease. What was sequenced was peripheral blood. This chain connects TRBV9 to TRBJ1-2; 10 bases are a match to TRBD1. This chain's CDR3 is CASSNPGQGNYGYTF. DNA of the CDR3: TGTGCCAGCAGCAATCCGGGACAGGGGAACTATGGCTACACCTTC.